The TCR beta chain described here comes from a study of blood T cell repertoires in COVID-19. Study in general: Donors in the United States, Italy and Spain gave samples during acute or convalescent COVID-19. From T cells, B-cell-depleted T cells, or PBMCs came the material, which was cDNA or gDNA.

Germline V gives CDR1 SGHTA, CDR2 FQGNSA. V lost 6 bases, J lost 1 base, and 10 bases stayed unmatched. The CDR3 extends over 16 amino acids. Original analysis: Researchers report that nucleated cell counts were estimated from reference gene primer amplification. Generated by immunoSEQ multiplex PCR, the TCRdb table keeps only in-frame clones and is missing some. That table supplies the V and J calls and clone size; D and trimming were determined from the DNA. The sample comprises about 80,000 clones, 84% of which are singletons, and 3.5% rests with the top ten. The chain links TRBV7-2 to TRBJ2-7; 9 bases match TRBD1. Sequencing used peripheral blood. The receptor was isolated from a man aged 50-60 years with acute or convalescent COVID-19. The CDR3 region has the DNA TGTGCCAGCAGTAAGGGTGGGACAGGGCTTTCCTACGAGCAGTACTTC. Protein sequence: CASSKGGTGLSYEQYF.